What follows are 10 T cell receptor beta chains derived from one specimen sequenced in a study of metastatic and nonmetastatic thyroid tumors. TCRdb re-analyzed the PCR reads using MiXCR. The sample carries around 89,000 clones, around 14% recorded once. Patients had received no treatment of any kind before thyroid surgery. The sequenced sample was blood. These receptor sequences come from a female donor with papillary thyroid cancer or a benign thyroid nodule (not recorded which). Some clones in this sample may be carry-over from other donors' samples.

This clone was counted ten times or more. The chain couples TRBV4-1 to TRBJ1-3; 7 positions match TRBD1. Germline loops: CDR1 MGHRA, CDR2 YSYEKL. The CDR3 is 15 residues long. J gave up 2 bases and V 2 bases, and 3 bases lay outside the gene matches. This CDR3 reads CASSQTQGTGNTIYF. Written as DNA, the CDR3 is TGCGCCAGCAGCCAAACACAGGGGACTGGAAACACCATATATTTT.

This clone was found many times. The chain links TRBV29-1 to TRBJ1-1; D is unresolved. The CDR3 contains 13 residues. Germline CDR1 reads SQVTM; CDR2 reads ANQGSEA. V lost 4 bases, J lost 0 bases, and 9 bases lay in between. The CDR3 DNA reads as TGCAGCGTTGTCGCACAGATGAACACTGAAGCTTTCTTT. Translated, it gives CSVVAQMNTEAFF.

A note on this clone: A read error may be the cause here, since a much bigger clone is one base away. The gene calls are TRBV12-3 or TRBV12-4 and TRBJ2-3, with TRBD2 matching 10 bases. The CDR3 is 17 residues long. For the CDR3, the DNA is TGTGCCAGCAGTCCCCGATATAGCGGGGGGCCCACAGATGCGCAGTATTTT. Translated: CASSPRYSGGPTDAQYF.

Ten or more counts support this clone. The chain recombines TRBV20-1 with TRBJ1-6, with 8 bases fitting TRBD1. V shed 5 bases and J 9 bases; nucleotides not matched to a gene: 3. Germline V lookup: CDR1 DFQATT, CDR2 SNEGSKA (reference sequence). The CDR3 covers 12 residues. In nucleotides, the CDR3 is TGCAGTGCTCTACAGGGGGGTTCACCCCTCCACTTT. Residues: CSALQGGSPLHF.

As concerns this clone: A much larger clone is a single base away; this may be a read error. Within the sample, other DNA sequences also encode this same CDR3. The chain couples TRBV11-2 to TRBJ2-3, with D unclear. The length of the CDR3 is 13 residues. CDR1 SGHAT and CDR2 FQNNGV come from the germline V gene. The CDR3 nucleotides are TGTGCCAGCAGCCCAGATGGAAGAGATACTCAGTATTTT. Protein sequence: CASSPDGRDTQYF.

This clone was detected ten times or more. CDR3 in amino acids: CAVPKTANTGELFF. The DNA of the CDR3 is TGTGCCGTACCCAAGACGGCGAACACCGGGGAGCTGTTTTTT. The V gene is TRBV6-8, the J gene TRBJ2-2; D call uncertain. The CDR3 runs 14 residues. In germline, CDR1 is MNHGY, CDR2 SAAAGT. Trimming left V 11 bases short and J 0 bases short, with 13 bases between.

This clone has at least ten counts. The CDR3 is CASSRWGYGNEQFF. As DNA, the CDR3 is TGTGCCAGCTCAAGATGGGGGTACGGGAATGAGCAGTTCTTC. The gene calls are TRBV18 and TRBJ2-1, with D possibly being TRBD1 or TRBD2 (5 bases each). The CDR3 runs to 14 residues. The germline V and J ends were trimmed by 5 bases and 7 bases, with 15 bases remaining between them. Germline V gives CDR1 KGHSH, CDR2 LQKENI.

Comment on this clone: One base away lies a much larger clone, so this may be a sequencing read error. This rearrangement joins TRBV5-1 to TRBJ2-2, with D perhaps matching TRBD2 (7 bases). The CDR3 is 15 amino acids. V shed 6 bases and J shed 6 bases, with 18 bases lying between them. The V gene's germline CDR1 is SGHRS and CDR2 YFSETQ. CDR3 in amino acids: CASTYGGLVAGELFF. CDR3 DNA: TGCGCCAGCACCTACGGGGGGCTAGTTGCCGGGGAGCTGTTTTTT.

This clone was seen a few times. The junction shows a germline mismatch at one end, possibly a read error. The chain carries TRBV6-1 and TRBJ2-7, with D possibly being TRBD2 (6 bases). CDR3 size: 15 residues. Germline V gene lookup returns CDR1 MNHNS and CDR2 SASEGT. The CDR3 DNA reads TGTGCCAGCAGGCACCGACATCCATCGGACTACGATCAGTACTTC. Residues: CASRHRHPSDYDQYF.

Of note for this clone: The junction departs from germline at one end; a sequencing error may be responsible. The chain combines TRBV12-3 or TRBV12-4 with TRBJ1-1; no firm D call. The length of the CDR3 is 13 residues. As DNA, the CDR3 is TGTGACAGCAGTATTCAGATGAACACTGAAGCTTTCTTT. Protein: CDSSIQMNTEAFF.